The 13 T cell receptor beta chains below all came from one sample that was sequenced in a study of type 1 and type 2 diabetes patients. Amplification started from genomic DNA. A primer set of 30 forward and 13 reverse primers amplified the CDR3. In TCRdb, the multiplex PCR reads were re-called with MiXCR into one record per CDR3 protein. Altogether about 270,000 distinct CDR3 sequences are present, approximately 45% being singletons, with the ten largest covering roughly an eighth. Sequenced material: peripheral blood mononuclear cells (PBMCs). These TCRs come from a man between 18 and 35 years old with type 2 diabetes.

The chain links TRBV5-8 to TRBJ1-2; D unresolved. The CDR3 has 13 residues. Germline values: CDR1 SGHTS, CDR2 YDEGEE. Trimming removed 7 bases from V and 4 bases from J, with 14 bases in between. The CDR3 sequence: CASEEMWGYGYTF. CDR3 DNA: TGTGCCAGCGAAGAAATGTGGGGCTATGGCTACACCTTC.

This clonotype is a singleton in its sample. This sequence may be a read error, since a much larger clone differs from it by one base. The chain is built from TRBV10-1 and TRBJ2-2, with D perhaps being TRBD1 or TRBD2 (5 bases each). Germline lookup yields CDR1 WNHNN and CDR2 SYGVQD (reference sequence). The CDR3 runs to 13 residues. CDR3 in amino acids: CASSRQYTGELVF. Here the CDR3 DNA reads TGCGCCAGCAGCAGACAGTACACCGGGGAGCTGGTTTTT.

This clonotype was seen a handful of times. The chain links TRBV2 to TRBJ1-1; no firm D call. Between the trimmed V and J ends, which lost 6 bases and 2 bases, there was a span of 16 bases. Germline CDR1 reads SNHLY; CDR2 reads FYNNEI. This CDR3 is 15 amino acids long. The CDR3 DNA reads TGTGCCAGCAGAGTTGGGGATTTAGGTAACACTGAAGCTTTCTTT. This gives the protein CASRVGDLGNTEAFF.

The chain is built from TRBV7-2 and TRBJ2-1; tentatively, D is TRBD1 (6 bases). This CDR3 has 15 residues. CDR1 and CDR2 from the germline V gene are SGHTA and FQGNSA. Trimming took off 4 bases at V and 8 bases at J, with 18 bases between the two ends. The CDR3 protein is CASSSNRARMYEQFF. CDR3 nucleotides: TGTGCCAGCAGCTCCAACAGGGCTAGGATGTATGAGCAGTTCTTC. The whole variable domain, remainder taken from reference TRBV7-2 and TRBJ2-1, is GAGVSQSPSNKVTEKGKDVELRCDPISGHTALYWYRQSLGQGLEFLIYFQGNSAPDKSGLPSDRFSAERTGGSVSTLTIQRTQQEDSAVYLCASSSNRARMYEQFFGPGTRLTVL.

The J gene is TRBJ2-2, the V gene TRBV6-4; D is perhaps TRBD2 (6 bases). The CDR3 is 16 amino acids. Germline loops: CDR1 MRHNA, CDR2 SNTAGT. The V and J ends lost 5 bases and 4 bases respectively, with 17 bases between them. The CDR3 DNA sequence: TGTGCCAGCAGTATGGAGGGAGATTTTGGCACCGGGGAGCTGTTTTTT. Translating gives CASSMEGDFGTGELFF.

The CDR3 protein is CAIRRESYNEQFF. In DNA form, the CDR3 reads TGTGCCATTCGAAGGGAGAGCTACAATGAGCAGTTCTTC. The gene calls are TRBV10-3 and TRBJ2-1; D possibly corresponds to TRBD2 (5 bases). Germline-derived CDR1 and CDR2 are ENHRY and SYGVKD. V lost 9 bases to trimming and J lost 3 bases, with 12 bases between them. This CDR3 contains 13 residues.

Here the CDR3 reads CASSQAMNYGYTF. CDR3 DNA: TGTGCCAGTAGTCAGGCCATGAACTATGGCTACACCTTC. The chain is built from TRBV19 and TRBJ1-2; D gene unclear. The germline V and J ends were trimmed by 5 bases and 2 bases, with 9 bases remaining between them. Per germline, CDR1 LNHDA and CDR2 SQIVND (reference sequence). CDR3 size: 13 residues.

V usage is TRBV7-9 and J usage is TRBJ2-2; TRBD1 might be the D (6 bases). The germline CDR1 and CDR2 sequences are SEHNR and FQNEAQ (reference sequence). This CDR3 has 18 residues. Trimming took off 5 bases at V and 0 bases at J, with 19 bases between the two ends. The CDR3 is CASSHTRGGRTNTGELFF. As DNA, the CDR3 is TGTGCCAGCAGCCACACCAGAGGGGGACGTACGAACACCGGGGAGCTGTTTTTT. The variable domain in full, with the rest retrieved from reference TRBV7-9 and TRBJ2-2, is DTGVSQNPRHKITKRGQNVTFRCDPISEHNRLYWYRQTLGQGPEFLTYFQNEAQLEKSRLLSDRFSAERPKGSFSTLEIQRTEQGDSAMYLCASSHTRGGRTNTGELFFGEGSRLTVL.

The chain uses TRBV24-1 and TRBJ2-1; 8 bases fit TRBD2. Per the germline V gene, CDR1 is KGHDR and CDR2 is SFDVKD. The CDR3 runs 16 residues. V gave up 4 bases and J gave up 8 bases; unmatched junction bases: 12. The CDR3 nucleotides are TGTGCCACCAGTGACTCCGGCAGGGCCGGGGGGGATGAGCAGTTCTTC. Translation gives CATSDSGRAGGDEQFF.

A few counts support this clonotype. The rearrangement links TRBV6-5 to TRBJ2-5; TRBD1 matches at 7 bases. Germline lookup yields CDR1 MNHEY and CDR2 SVGAGI. V trimming: 2 bases; J trimming: 5 bases; junction bases outside the gene matches: 11. The CDR3 runs to 16 residues. Here the CDR3 reads CASSYGVGGGEETQYF. As DNA, the CDR3 is TGTGCCAGCAGTTACGGAGTAGGGGGCGGTGAGGAGACCCAGTACTTC.

The chain couples TRBV7-2 to TRBJ2-5; 8 nucleotides agree with TRBD2. CDR3 length: 16 residues. Looked up from germline, CDR1 is SGHTA and CDR2 is FQGNSA. V was pared by 4 bases and J by 4 bases, with 11 bases of the junction left unmatched. CDR3 nucleotide sequence: TGTGCCAGCAGCTCGGGGGGGGGCCCGGGATTAGAGACCCAGTACTTC. Encoded protein: CASSSGGGPGLETQYF.

This clonotype is a singleton in its sample. The V gene is TRBV2, the J gene TRBJ2-7; D call uncertain. The germline gives CDR1 SNHLY, CDR2 FYNNEI. V gave up 7 bases and J gave up 1 base, with 8 bases separating them. The CDR3 spans 12 residues. The CDR3 coding sequence is TGTGCCAGCAAAGTGTTTTCCTACGAGCAGTACTTC. Protein sequence: CASKVFSYEQYF.

This clonotype was seen at least ten times. The chain has TRBV30 and TRBJ2-7, with D possibly being TRBD1 (6 bases). Trimming left V 6 bases short and J 4 bases short, with 10 bases between. In germline, CDR1 is GTSNPN, CDR2 SVGIG (reference sequence). The CDR3 consists of 11 residues. CDR3 DNA: TGTGCCTGCCGGACAGTTTACGAGCAGTACTTC. Translated, it gives CACRTVYEQYF.